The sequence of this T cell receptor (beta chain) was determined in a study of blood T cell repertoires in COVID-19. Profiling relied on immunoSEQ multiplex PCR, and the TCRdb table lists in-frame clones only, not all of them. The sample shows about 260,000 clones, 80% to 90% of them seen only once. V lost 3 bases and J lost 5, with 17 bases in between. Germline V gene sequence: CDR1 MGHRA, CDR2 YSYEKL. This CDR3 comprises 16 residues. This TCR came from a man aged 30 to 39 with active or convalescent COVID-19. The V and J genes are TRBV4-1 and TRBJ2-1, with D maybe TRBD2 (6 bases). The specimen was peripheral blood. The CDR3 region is CASSQLLAWGHNEQFF. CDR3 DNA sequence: TGCGCCAGCAGCCAGTTACTAGCCTGGGGACACAATGAGCAGTTCTTC.